The 14 T cell receptor beta chains reported below all come from one sample, sequenced in a study of cytomegalovirus exposure and HLA in healthy donors. PCR employed 60 Vbeta and 13 Jbeta primers. Assay used: immunoSEQ multiplex PCR; TCRdb lists only in-frame clones, some missing. Of 100,000 to 150,000 clones listed, less than 80% are singletons. The material sequenced was PBMCs. These receptors were obtained from a woman aged 50 to 60 in good health and CMV-seronegative.

The V call is TRBV5-8, the J call TRBJ1-6; 8 bases are a match to TRBD1. This CDR3 is 14 amino acids long. V lost 4 bases, J lost 9 bases, and 6 bases stayed unmatched. Germline CDR1 SGHTS, CDR2 YDEGEE. This chain's CDR3 is CASSLGQESSPLHF. The CDR3 DNA reads as TGTGCCAGCAGCCTGGGACAGGAGAGTTCACCCCTCCACTTT.

The J gene is TRBJ2-3, the V gene TRBV7-2, with 7 bases that match TRBD2. The CDR3 is 15 amino acids. The trim removed 0 bases at V and 3 bases at J, leaving 3 bases unmatched. The germline V gene has CDR1 SGHTA and CDR2 FQGNSA. The CDR3 nucleotides are TGTGCCAGCAGCTTAGCGGGAGGGCCGACAGATACGCAGTATTTT. Translated, it gives CASSLAGGPTDTQYF.

The V gene is TRBV7-7, the J gene TRBJ2-5; possibly TRBD1 for D (5 bases). Trimming pared 1 base from V and 2 bases from J, leaving 11 bases between. Germline assignment: CDR1 SSHAT and CDR2 FNYEAQ (reference sequence). The CDR3 totals 15 residues. This CDR3 is CASSLEGASQETQYF. The CDR3 DNA reads TGTGCCAGCAGCTTAGAAGGGGCTTCACAAGAGACCCAGTACTTC.

The gene calls are TRBV7-2 and TRBJ2-1; D possibly corresponds to TRBD2 (5 bases). CDR1 is SGHTA and CDR2 is FQGNSA in the germline V gene. This CDR3 contains 15 residues. Trimming removed 8 bases from V and 0 bases from J, with 14 bases in between. CDR3 protein: CASVEDYSSYNEQFF. Written as DNA, the CDR3 is TGTGCCAGCGTCGAAGACTACAGCTCCTACAATGAGCAGTTCTTC.

The chain carries TRBV5-1 and TRBJ2-7, with 11 bases aligning to TRBD2. J was trimmed by 4 bases and V by 3 bases; bases with no gene match: 3. Germline-derived CDR1 and CDR2 are SGHRS and YFSETQ. The CDR3 is made up of 14 amino acids. The CDR3 spells CASSSGTSGYEQYF. The CDR3 DNA reads as TGCGCCAGCAGCTCCGGGACTAGCGGATACGAGCAGTACTTC.

The count of this clone is one. V gene TRBV7-6 combines with J gene TRBJ2-6; D is unclear. The CDR3 consists of 15 residues. V lost 7 bases, J lost 2 bases, and 12 bases lay in between. The V gene's germline CDR1 is SGHVS and CDR2 FNYEAQ. The CDR3 DNA sequence: TGTGCCAGCACTAACGACCGGGCTGGGGCCAACGTCCTGACTTTC. Encoded protein: CASTNDRAGANVLTF. Variable domain in full (rest from reference TRBV7-6 and TRBJ2-6): GAGVSQSPRYKVTKRGQDVALRCDPISGHVSLYWYRQALGQGPEFLTYFNYEAQQDKSGLPNDRFSAERPEGSISTLTIQRTEQRDSAMYRCASTNDRAGANVLTFGAGSRLTVL.

The V call is TRBV30, the J call TRBJ2-1; weak D call: TRBD2 (5 bases). The germline V gene encodes CDR1 GTSNPN and CDR2 SVGIG (reference sequence). The CDR3 is 12 residues long. V lost 0 bases, J lost 9 bases, and 9 bases lay in between. In nucleotides, the CDR3 is TGTGCCTGGAGTGTACTAGTGCGTGAGCAGTTCTTC. This encodes CAWSVLVREQFF. Variable domain in full (rest from reference TRBV30 and TRBJ2-1): SQTIHQWPATLVQPVGSPLSLECTVEGTSNPNLYWYRQAAGRGLQLLFYSVGIGQISSEVPQNLSASRPQDRQFILSSKKLLLSDSGFYLCAWSVLVREQFFGPGTRLTVL.

The V gene is TRBV6-6, the J gene TRBJ1-6, with D possibly matching TRBD1 (5 bases). CDR3 size: 11 residues. The ends were cut back, 6 bases at V and 8 bases at J, with 5 bases in the middle. Germline V gene data show CDR1 as MNHNY and CDR2 as SVGAGI (reference sequence). As DNA, the CDR3 is TGTGCCAGCAGCAGGGATTCACCCCTCCACTTT. Its translation: CASSRDSPLHF.

This clone was observed a few times. The genes are TRBV9 and TRBJ1-4; unclear D gene. The CDR3 covers 15 residues. V lost 0 bases and J lost 8, with 14 bases in between. From germline, CDR1 is SGDLS and CDR2 YYNGEE. CDR3 nucleotides: TGTGCCAGCAGCGTAGGTCCGTGGGCTCAGGAAAAACTGTTTTTT. It translates to CASSVGPWAQEKLFF.

This chain links TRBV30 with TRBJ2-7, with TRBD2 matching over 7 bases. The germline gives CDR1 GTSNPN, CDR2 SVGIG (reference sequence). CDR3 length: 13 residues. Trimming took 6 bases from V and 2 from J; bases not matched to a gene: 7. CDR3 DNA sequence: TGTGCCTGTGAGCCGGGAGGACCCTACGAGCAGTACTTC. Its protein is CACEPGGPYEQYF. The full variable domain, completed using reference TRBV30 and TRBJ2-7, is SQTIHQWPATLVQPVGSPLSLECTVEGTSNPNLYWYRQAAGRGLQLLFYSVGIGQISSEVPQNLSASRPQDRQFILSSKKLLLSDSGFYLCACEPGGPYEQYFGPGTRLTVT.

This rearrangement joins TRBV4-3 to TRBJ2-7; 11 positions agree with TRBD1. The J segment lost 4 bases and the V segment lost 3 bases, leaving 11 bases of the junction unmatched. This CDR3 is built from 17 residues. The germline V gene encodes CDR1 LGHNA and CDR2 YSLEER. The CDR3 DNA is TGCGCCAGCAGCCATGAAGCCGGGACAGGGGGATCGTACGAGCAGTACTTC. Translating gives CASSHEAGTGGSYEQYF.

This clone occurred a few times. This chain links TRBV5-6 with TRBJ2-2; D is undetermined. The V end lost 0 bases, the J end lost 4 bases, and 13 bases lay between the germline ends. The CDR3 covers 16 residues. Per germline, CDR1 SGHDT and CDR2 YYEEEE. CDR3 sequence (DNA): TGTGCCAGCAGCTTGGTCGGAGTTACAACCACCGGGGAGCTGTTTTTT. It specifies CASSLVGVTTTGELFF. The full variable domain, with the rest looked up from reference TRBV5-6 and TRBJ2-2, is DAGVTQSPTHLIKTRGQQVTLRCSPKSGHDTVSWYQQALGQGPQFIFQYYEEEERQRGNFPDRFSGHQFPNYSSELNVNALLLGDSALYLCASSLVGVTTTGELFFGEGSRLTVL.

The rearrangement links TRBV28 to TRBJ2-7, with 8 bases that match TRBD2. The ends lost 6 bases at V and 3 bases at J; junction bases unmatched: 22. From germline, CDR1 is MDHEN and CDR2 SYDVKM. CDR3 length: 19 amino acids. The CDR3 reads CASSPIMGLSLAGFYEQYF. DNA of the CDR3: TGTGCCAGCAGCCCAATAATGGGGCTATCGCTAGCGGGTTTCTACGAGCAGTACTTC.

This clone was seen more than once but under ten times. The chain has TRBV28 and TRBJ2-7, with 7 bases matching TRBD1. Germline V gene data show CDR1 as MDHEN and CDR2 as SYDVKM. J lost 3 bases, V lost 6 bases, and 11 bases had no gene match. This CDR3 has 15 residues. CDR3 protein: CASSLDEGADYEQYF. The CDR3 DNA sequence: TGTGCCAGCAGCTTGGATGAGGGGGCGGACTACGAGCAGTACTTC.